The entry that follows covers one T cell receptor beta chain sequence. What it binds is not known. Sequenced by immunoSEQ multiplex PCR; TCRdb stores in-frame clones only, minus some. The sample holds a few million clones, 80% to 95% seen once. Germline loops: CDR1 SGHTA, CDR2 FQGNSA. V was pared by 5 bases and J by 4 bases, with 12 bases between. This CDR3 contains 14 residues. This entry is derived from a study of shared clonotypes between healthy human individuals. Whole-study results and caveats: The four-donor shared clonotypes exceeded non-shared clonotypes in generation probability, with non-shared ones scoring lower. Sorted-subset sequencing was shown by rarefaction to be incomplete despite large depth. Few donors limited the genetic and exposure-history diversity represented. Naive CD4 clonotypes overlapped across a few donors at roughly 5.1%.

Material for sequencing was naive CD4+ T cells from PBMCs. Subset denoted: CD45RA+ positively selected. The gene calls are TRBV7-2 and TRBJ1-3; the D gene is possibly TRBD1 (5 bases). This sequence was found in a man between 18 and 29 years old in good health. Some clones in this sample may be carry-over from other donors' samples. The CDR3 is CASSPDINGNTIYF. The DNA of the CDR3 is TGTGCCAGCAGCCCGGACATAAACGGAAACACCATATATTTT. Together with reference TRBV7-2 and TRBJ1-3, the CDR3 gives the full variable domain: GAGVSQSPSNKVTEKGKDVELRCDPISGHTALYWYRQSLGQGLEFLIYFQGNSAPDKSGLPSDRFSAERTGGSVSTLTIQRTQQEDSAVYLCASSPDINGNTIYFGEGSWLTVV.